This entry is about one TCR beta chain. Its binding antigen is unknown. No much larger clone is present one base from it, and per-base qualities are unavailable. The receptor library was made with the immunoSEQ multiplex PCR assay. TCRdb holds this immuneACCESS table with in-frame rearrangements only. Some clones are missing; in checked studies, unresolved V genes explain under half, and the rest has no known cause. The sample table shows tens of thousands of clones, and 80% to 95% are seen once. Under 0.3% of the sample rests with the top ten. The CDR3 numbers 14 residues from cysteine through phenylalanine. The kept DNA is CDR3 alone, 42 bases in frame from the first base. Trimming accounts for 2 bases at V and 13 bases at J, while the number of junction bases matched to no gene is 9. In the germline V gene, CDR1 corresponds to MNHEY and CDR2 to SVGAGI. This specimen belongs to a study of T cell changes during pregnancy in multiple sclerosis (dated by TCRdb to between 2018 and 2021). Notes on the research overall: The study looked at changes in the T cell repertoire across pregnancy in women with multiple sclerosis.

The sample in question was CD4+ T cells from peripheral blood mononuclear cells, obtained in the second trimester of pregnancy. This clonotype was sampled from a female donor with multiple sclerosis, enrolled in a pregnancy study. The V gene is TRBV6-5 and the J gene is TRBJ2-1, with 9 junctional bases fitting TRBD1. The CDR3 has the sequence CASSYAAGTGLQFF. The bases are TGTGCCAGCAGTTACGCAGCCGGGACAGGGCTTCAGTTCTTC.